The 14 T cell receptor beta chains listed next were all sequenced from one sample in a study of cytomegalovirus exposure and HLA in healthy donors. With 60 Vbeta and 13 Jbeta primers, the PCR was carried out. TCRdb's copy holds only in-frame clones and misses some; the assay was immunoSEQ multiplex PCR. The sample's table shows about 200,000 clones. Sequencing was performed on PBMCs. These receptors were obtained from a boy younger than 18 in good health and CMV-seronegative.

The rearrangement links TRBV15 to TRBJ1-1; no reliable D call. This CDR3 spans 16 amino acids. V was trimmed by 4 bases and J by 1 base, leaving 16 bases between them. The germline V gene has CDR1 LNHNV and CDR2 YYDKDF (reference sequence). CDR3 DNA sequence: TGTGCCACCAGCACCGGAACAGAAATACCGAACACTGAAGCTTTCTTT. This gives the protein CATSTGTEIPNTEAFF.

The V and J genes are TRBV10-3 and TRBJ1-1; 7 bases map to TRBD1. The germline V gene encodes CDR1 ENHRY and CDR2 SYGVKD. The length of the CDR3 is 15 residues. The J segment lost 0 bases and the V segment lost 2 bases, leaving 3 bases of the junction unmatched. The CDR3 spells CAISEGQVLNTEAFF. CDR3 bases: TGTGCCATCAGTGAGGGACAGGTTTTGAACACTGAAGCTTTCTTT.

The chain joins TRBV7-9 to TRBJ2-1; D unresolved. Trimming pared 3 bases from V and 3 bases from J, leaving 9 bases between. Germline V gives CDR1 SEHNR, CDR2 FQNEAQ (reference sequence). This CDR3 spans 14 amino acids. The CDR3 protein is CASSFEAFYNEQFF. The CDR3 DNA reads as TGTGCCAGCAGCTTCGAGGCCTTCTACAATGAGCAGTTCTTC.

The genes are TRBV27 and TRBJ1-1; maybe TRBD1 (6 bases). The CDR3 is made up of 15 amino acids. The V end lost 4 bases, the J end lost 6 bases, and 18 bases lay between the germline ends. Per germline, CDR1 MNHEY and CDR2 SMNVEV (reference sequence). CDR3 protein: CASSSWAGKGAEAFF. The CDR3 DNA sequence: TGTGCCAGCAGTTCCTGGGCAGGAAAGGGGGCTGAAGCTTTCTTT.

V usage is TRBV2 and J usage is TRBJ1-5; D ambiguous. V lost 7 bases and J lost 3, with 13 bases in between. The CDR3 sequence is 14 residues long. CDR1 is SNHLY and CDR2 is FYNNEI in the germline V gene. The CDR3 loop is CASKPGFYNQPQHF. CDR3 coding DNA: TGTGCCAGCAAACCCGGGTTTTACAATCAGCCCCAGCATTTT.

About this clone: The junction differs from germline at one of its ends, possibly a read error. The chain is built from TRBV7-2 and TRBJ2-7; 13 nucleotides agree with TRBD2. This CDR3 contains 13 residues. Germline V CDR1 and CDR2: SGHTA, FQGNSA. Here the CDR3 reads CASSGLAGVRGEF. The CDR3 DNA reads as TGTGCCAGCTCAGGACTAGCGGGGGTCCGCGGCGAGTTC. The entire variable domain, with the rest obtained from reference TRBV7-2 and TRBJ2-7, is as follows: GAGVSQSPSNKVTEKGKDVELRCDPISGHTALYWYRQSLGQGLEFLIYFQGNSAPDKSGLPSDRFSAERTGGSVSTLTIQRTQQEDSAVYLCASSGLAGVRGEFGPGTRLTVT.

J is TRBJ1-6 and V is TRBV5-6, with 8 bases lining up with TRBD1. The CDR3 spans 17 residues. CDR1 is SGHDT, CDR2 YYEEEE, per germline. V shed 5 bases, J shed 8 bases, and the junction held 15 bases outside the gene matches. Here the CDR3 reads CASSLKQGVALDSPLHF. CDR3 DNA: TGTGCCAGCAGTTTGAAACAGGGGGTAGCCCTTGATTCACCCCTCCACTTT. The variable domain in full, with the rest retrieved from reference TRBV5-6 and TRBJ1-6, is DAGVTQSPTHLIKTRGQQVTLRCSPKSGHDTVSWYQQALGQGPQFIFQYYEEEERQRGNFPDRFSGHQFPNYSSELNVNALLLGDSALYLCASSLKQGVALDSPLHFGNGTRLTVT.

The rearrangement uses TRBV7-9 and TRBJ1-2, with 10 bases lining up with TRBD1. The CDR3 consists of 14 residues. Germline-derived CDR1 and CDR2 are SEHNR and FQNEAQ (reference sequence). V was clipped by 11 bases and J by 7 bases; unmatched bases: 13. The CDR3 DNA sequence: TGTGCCGACGGGACAGGGGACATTTCATTTGGCTACACCTTC. Its protein is CADGTGDISFGYTF.

CDR3 residues: CASSLSVARLNFSNTEAFF. CDR3 sequence (DNA): TGTGCCAGCAGCTTGTCTGTTGCCAGGTTAAATTTTTCGAACACTGAAGCTTTCTTT. The rearrangement uses TRBV5-5 and TRBJ1-1; D gene ambiguous. The germline V gene has CDR1 SGHKS and CDR2 YYEKEE (reference sequence). The V gene lost 1 base and the J gene lost 1 base, with 23 bases spanning the gap. The length of the CDR3 is 19 residues.

The rearrangement joins TRBV4-3 to TRBJ1-1; 8 bases match TRBD1. The CDR3 spans 15 residues. Trimming at V came to 3 bases and at J to 5 bases, leaving 8 bases not matched to a gene. Germline V lookup: CDR1 LGHNA, CDR2 YSLEER. The DNA of the CDR3 is TGCGCCAGCAGCCAGCAGTCAGGGGGCGGGACTGAAGCTTTCTTT. Translated: CASSQQSGGGTEAFF.

The chain combines TRBV19 with TRBJ1-1; TRBD1 matches 7 bases. Germline V lookup: CDR1 LNHDA, CDR2 SQIVND (reference sequence). V was pared by 6 bases and J by 1 base, with 11 bases of the junction left unmatched. CDR3 length: 16 residues. This CDR3 is CASSLRGAAENTEAFF. The CDR3 nucleotides are TGTGCCAGTAGCCTCAGGGGGGCGGCGGAGAACACTGAAGCTTTCTTT.

CDR3 loop: CASSVGGLSNTEAFF. The CDR3 DNA reads as TGTGCCAGCAGCGTAGGTGGACTTTCGAACACTGAAGCTTTCTTT. The V and J genes are TRBV9 and TRBJ1-1; D is uncertain. The V gene lost 0 bases and the J gene lost 1 base, with 10 bases spanning the gap. Germline CDR1 SGDLS, CDR2 YYNGEE. The CDR3 totals 15 residues.

The CDR3 sequence: CASSFRPQEYSYEQYF. DNA of the CDR3: TGTGCCAGCAGCTTTAGACCACAGGAATACTCCTACGAGCAGTACTTC. The V and J genes are TRBV11-2 and TRBJ2-7; a weak D match, TRBD1 (5 bases). The germline gives CDR1 SGHAT, CDR2 FQNNGV. Between the trimmed V and J ends, which lost 3 bases and 0 bases, there was a span of 15 bases. The CDR3 runs 16 residues.

The rearrangement links TRBV7-9 to TRBJ1-2; D is undetermined. The CDR3 spans 13 residues. With 4 bases removed from V and 4 bases from J, the gap between germline ends came to 10 bases. CDR1 and CDR2 (germline): SEHNR, FQNEAQ (reference sequence). For the CDR3, the DNA is TGTGCCAGCAGCTCTCGGGTGGGCTATGGCTACACCTTC. This translates into CASSSRVGYGYTF.